These 24 T cell receptor beta chains share one sample of origin, sequenced in a study of blood T cell repertoires in COVID-19 (TCRdb year 2020). The library was prepared using the immunoSEQ multiplex PCR assay. In TCRdb, the immuneACCESS table is reduced to in-frame sequences with V and J assigned. These tables do not hold every clone; where another copy was compared, an unresolved V gene accounts for under half, and the others remain unexplained. A total of some 270,000 clones appear in this sample, approximately 90% of them only once. The ten biggest clones cover under 0.95% of the sample. Source material: peripheral blood. These TCRs come from a man younger than 40 with acute or convalescent COVID-19.

This clone was observed a few times. V gene TRBV3-1 (or the pseudogene TRBV3-2) combines with J gene TRBJ1-1; unclear D gene. The V gene lost 4 bases and the J gene lost 6 bases, with 18 bases spanning the gap. The CDR3 spans 15 residues. CDR1 and CDR2 (germline): LGHDT, YNNKEL (reference sequence). In DNA form, the CDR3 reads TGTGCCAGCAGCCGGGATTCGACCCCCGGGGCTGAAGCTTTCTTT. It encodes CASSRDSTPGAEAFF.

The chain employs TRBV7-2 and TRBJ1-5; tentative D call: TRBD1 (5 bases). Trimming shortened V by 5 bases and J by 2 bases, and 16 bases separated the two germline ends. The CDR3 runs 16 residues. Germline-derived CDR1 and CDR2 are SGHTA and FQGNSA. CDR3 DNA: TGTGCCAGCAGCCAGCAGGGTGTTATGGGCAATCAGCCCCAGCATTTT. It yields the protein CASSQQGVMGNQPQHF.

This rearrangement joins TRBV11-2 to TRBJ2-7; weak D call: TRBD2 (6 bases). The V gene's germline CDR1 is SGHAT and CDR2 FQNNGV. The CDR3 extends over 15 amino acids. V was cut by 1 base and J by 0 bases, with 10 bases left in between. CDR3 region: CASSLGGVGSYEQYF. The CDR3 DNA reads TGTGCCAGCAGCTTAGGCGGGGTCGGCTCCTACGAGCAGTACTTC.

The chain combines TRBV19 with TRBJ2-2, with a weak D call TRBD1 (6 bases). The CDR3 has 15 residues. Between the trimmed V and J ends, which lost 7 bases and 4 bases, there was a span of 16 bases. Germline values: CDR1 LNHDA, CDR2 SQIVND (reference sequence). The CDR3 loop reads CASTFTDSSTGELFF. Here the CDR3 DNA reads TGTGCCAGTACCTTTACGGACAGTTCCACCGGGGAGCTGTTTTTT.

In this sample, this clone turned up once. This rearrangement joins TRBV3-1 (or the pseudogene TRBV3-2) to TRBJ2-5; tentative D call: TRBD1 (7 bases). Germline V gene sequence: CDR1 LGHDT, CDR2 YNNKEL (reference sequence). V was shortened by 4 bases and J by 5 bases, with 17 bases between the two germline ends. This CDR3 has 15 residues. DNA for the CDR3: TGTGCCAGCAGCCTCAGGGGGGAGGTGATGGAGACCCAGTACTTC. This encodes CASSLRGEVMETQYF.

The chain is built from TRBV13 and TRBJ1-2; 7 nucleotides align to TRBD1. The CDR3 runs 17 residues. Looked up from germline, CDR1 is PRHDT and CDR2 is FYEKMQ (reference sequence). The V gene end was trimmed by 4 bases and the J gene end by 8 bases; junction bases not matched to a gene: 19. CDR3 region: CASSSYWRGRGYHGYTF. For the CDR3, the DNA is TGTGCCAGCAGCTCCTATTGGAGGGGCAGGGGGTATCACGGCTACACCTTC.

The chain joins TRBV5-1 to TRBJ1-2, with no clear D. Between the trimmed V and J ends, which lost 3 bases and 2 bases, there was a span of 8 bases. Germline CDR1 and CDR2: SGHRS and YFSETQ. This CDR3 has 13 residues. Here the CDR3 reads CASSYDTNYGYTF. The CDR3 DNA follows: TGCGCCAGCAGCTACGACACGAACTATGGCTACACCTTC.

The chain recombines TRBV3-1 (or the pseudogene TRBV3-2) with TRBJ1-5; D possibly corresponds to TRBD1 (6 bases). Germline V lookup: CDR1 LGHDT, CDR2 YNNKEL (reference sequence). V was shortened by 2 bases and J by 5 bases, with 13 bases between the two germline ends. CDR3 length equals 15 residues. CDR3 protein: CASSQTTGNYQPQHF. The CDR3 DNA is TGTGCCAGCAGCCAAACGACAGGTAATTATCAGCCCCAGCATTTT.

This clone was recorded once. V usage is TRBV6-5 and J usage is TRBJ2-1, with D perhaps matching TRBD2 (6 bases). Trimming took off 5 bases at V and 3 bases at J, with 11 bases between the two ends. The CDR3 totals 14 residues. The V gene's germline CDR1 is MNHEY and CDR2 SVGAGI. The CDR3 spells CASSREWFYNEQFF. The CDR3 DNA reads as TGTGCCAGCAGTCGGGAGTGGTTCTACAATGAGCAGTTCTTC.

The gene calls are TRBV3-1 (or the pseudogene TRBV3-2) and TRBJ1-5; 7 nucleotides align to TRBD1. J lost 4 bases, V lost 4 bases, and 4 bases had no gene match. CDR3 length: 14 residues. Germline CDR1 LGHDT, CDR2 YNNKEL (reference sequence). In DNA, the CDR3 is TGTGCCAGCAGCCCCTGGGACAGTAATCAGCCCCAGCATTTT. This encodes CASSPWDSNQPQHF.

CDR3 DNA: TGCGCCAGCAGCTTAATGGGACTAGCGGGGGAGCAGTACTTC. It is translated as CASSLMGLAGEQYF. The V call is TRBV5-1, the J call TRBJ2-7; the match to TRBD2 covers 13 bases. Per germline, CDR1 SGHRS and CDR2 YFSETQ. J gave up 7 bases and V 2 bases, and 3 bases lay outside the gene matches. This CDR3 contains 14 residues. The entire variable domain, with the rest obtained from reference TRBV5-1 and TRBJ2-7, is as follows: KAGVTQTPRYLIKTRGQQVTLSCSPISGHRSVSWYQQTPGQGLQFLFEYFSETQRNKGNFPGRFSGRQFSNSRSEMNVSTLELGDSALYLCASSLMGLAGEQYFGPGTRLTVT.

This chain links TRBV7-8 with TRBJ1-2, with D unclear. The germline V and J ends were trimmed by 5 bases and 4 bases, with 8 bases remaining between them. CDR3 length: 12 amino acids. Germline V gene data show CDR1 as SGHVS and CDR2 as FQNEAQ. The CDR3: CASSGGFYGYTF. The CDR3 DNA reads TGTGCCAGCAGCGGCGGATTCTATGGCTACACCTTC.

This chain uses TRBV6-6 with TRBJ1-1; D gene unclear. Germline-derived CDR1 and CDR2 are MNHNY and SVGAGI (reference sequence). V was shortened by 5 bases and J by 4 bases, with 5 bases between the two germline ends. CDR3 size: 11 residues. The CDR3: CASSHTTEAFF. CDR3 sequence (DNA): TGTGCCAGCAGTCACACCACTGAAGCTTTCTTT.

The chain joins TRBV3-1 (or the pseudogene TRBV3-2) to TRBJ2-3; 9 bases agree with TRBD2. J gave up 3 bases and V 5 bases, and 3 bases lay outside the gene matches. Germline CDR1 is LGHDT and CDR2 is YNNKEL (reference sequence). CDR3 length: 14 residues. CDR3 in DNA: TGTGCCAGCAGCGATAGCGGGAGTACAGATACGCAGTATTTT. This codes for CASSDSGSTDTQYF.

The chain links TRBV28 to TRBJ2-5, with D possibly TRBD1 on 6 matching bases. The CDR3 contains 12 residues. CDR1 is MDHEN, CDR2 SYDVKM, per germline. Trimming removed 5 bases at V and 14 bases at J, with 18 bases between. CDR3 DNA sequence: TGTGCCAGCAGTCCGAGACAGGAACTAGGTTACTTC. Its translation is CASSPRQELGYF.

The rearrangement links TRBV4-1 to TRBJ2-3; 10 nucleotides align to TRBD1. Germline CDR1 is MGHRA and CDR2 is YSYEKL. V was pared by 0 bases and J by 8 bases, with 8 bases of the junction left unmatched. The CDR3 contains 16 residues. This chain's CDR3 is CASSQEPDWDRGTQYF. CDR3 DNA: TGCGCCAGCAGCCAAGAACCGGACTGGGACAGGGGTACGCAGTATTTT.

The chain has TRBV7-9 and TRBJ1-6; 7 bases are shared with TRBD1. The CDR3 length is 13 residues. From germline, CDR1 is SEHNR and CDR2 FQNEAQ (reference sequence). V lost 4 bases to trimming and J lost 10 bases; unmatched junction nucleotides: 4. The CDR3 DNA sequence: TGTGCCAGCAGCTCATGGGACAGCTCACCCCTCCACTTT. Its protein product is CASSSWDSSPLHF.

The chain recombines TRBV5-1 with TRBJ2-2; 8 bases line up with TRBD1. V shed 6 bases and J 3 bases; nucleotides not matched to a gene: 4. Germline CDR1 and CDR2: SGHRS and YFSETQ. The CDR3 runs to 14 residues. CDR3 DNA sequence: TGCGCCAGCACCCAGGGGGCGCACACCGGGGAGCTGTTTTTT. This gives the protein CASTQGAHTGELFF.

This clone has just a few counts. V and J are TRBV28 and TRBJ1-4; perhaps TRBD1 as D (6 bases). The germline V gene encodes CDR1 MDHEN and CDR2 SYDVKM. The CDR3 totals 13 residues. V lost 7 bases, J lost 3 bases, and 9 bases lay in between. The CDR3 DNA reads TGTGCCAGCACGGGGGGCCCTAATGAAAAACTGTTTTTT. Translation gives CASTGGPNEKLFF.

This chain links TRBV9 with TRBJ2-7, with 8 bases fitting TRBD2. Germline assignment: CDR1 SGDLS and CDR2 YYNGEE. The CDR3 runs to 14 residues. The ends lost 4 bases at V and 2 bases at J; junction bases unmatched: 5. The CDR3 reads CASSTTGLAYEQYF. The CDR3 DNA sequence: TGTGCCAGCAGCACTACGGGACTAGCCTACGAGCAGTACTTC.

The chain uses TRBV5-4 and TRBJ1-4, with TRBD1 matching 9 bases. CDR3 size: 18 residues. Germline V gene data show CDR1 as SGHNT and CDR2 as YYREEE (reference sequence). With V trimmed by 3 bases and J by 3 bases, 12 bases remained unmatched. The DNA of the CDR3 is TGTGCCAGCAGCTACACACAGGGGGCTACTATTCCTAATGAAAAACTGTTTTTT. Translating gives CASSYTQGATIPNEKLFF.

This clone showed up just a few times. The rearrangement joins TRBV19 to TRBJ2-7, with D possibly matching TRBD2 (5 bases). The CDR3 contains 13 residues. V gave up 6 bases and J gave up 0 bases, with 9 bases separating them. Germline V CDR1 and CDR2: LNHDA, SQIVND (reference sequence). CDR3 bases: TGTGCCAGTAGCAAGCGGAACTCCTACGAGCAGTACTTC. Its protein product is CASSKRNSYEQYF.

The rearrangement joins TRBV30 to TRBJ2-2, with D unresolved. Looked up from germline, CDR1 is GTSNPN and CDR2 is SVGIG (reference sequence). The CDR3 covers 13 residues. V lost 3 bases and J lost 1, with 6 bases in between. The CDR3 sequence is CAWSRGNTGELFF. DNA for the CDR3: TGTGCCTGGAGCCGAGGGAACACCGGGGAGCTGTTTTTT.

The gene calls are TRBV19 and TRBJ1-6; 8 bases map to TRBD1. The CDR3 runs to 14 residues. Germline V lookup: CDR1 LNHDA, CDR2 SQIVND (reference sequence). The V and J ends lost 4 bases and 7 bases, in that order; junction bases with no gene match: 3. CDR3 in amino acids: CASSTTGANSPLHF. The CDR3 nucleotides read TGTGCCAGTAGTACGACAGGGGCGAATTCACCCCTCCACTTT.